One and the same sample provided the 30 T cell receptor beta chains below, sequenced in a study of Ad26.COV2.S vaccination and SARS-CoV-2 variants. Using immunoSEQ multiplex PCR, the repertoire was profiled, and TCRdb retains in-frame clones only, with some absent. This sample carries roughly 380,000 clones, around 87% of them seen once, and the ten largest clones take roughly 3.2%. This sample's treatment: over 15 received Ad26.COV2.S at low or high dose, single or two shots; 5 received placebo; per-sample allocation not given. Sampling was performed 63 days after the first vaccine or placebo injection. The sample in question was peripheral blood, obtained in a trial of Ad26.COV2.S vaccine versus placebo. Every receptor here comes from a person aged 18-60 years who received the Ad26.COV2.S COVID-19 vaccine or a placebo.

In nucleotides, the CDR3 is TGTGCCAGCAGCTCACCGGGACTAGCGGGGGGTAATTCTTACAATGAGCAGTTCTTC. It codes for CASSSPGLAGGNSYNEQFF. The chain uses TRBV11-2 and TRBJ2-1, with TRBD2 matching over 15 bases. V shed 4 bases, J shed 4 bases, and the junction held 11 bases outside the gene matches. Germline CDR1 and CDR2: SGHAT and FQNNGV. This CDR3 is built from 19 residues.

The chain carries TRBV2 and TRBJ1-3; 7 bases match TRBD1. The trim removed 6 bases at V and 1 base at J, leaving 15 bases unmatched. CDR3 length: 18 residues. The germline CDR1 and CDR2 sequences are SNHLY and FYNNEI. CDR3 protein: CASRPPGLRDRSGNTIYF. As DNA, the CDR3 is TGTGCCAGCAGGCCCCCGGGCCTCCGGGACAGATCTGGAAACACCATATATTTT.

The chain couples TRBV18 to TRBJ2-7; the D gene is possibly TRBD1 (5 bases). The V end lost 5 bases, the J end lost 2 bases, and 7 bases lay between the germline ends. Germline-derived CDR1 and CDR2 are KGHSH and LQKENI. The CDR3 loop spans 12 amino acids. The CDR3 DNA reads TGTGCCAGCTCAAAGGGGACCTACGAGCAGTACTTC. Its translation is CASSKGTYEQYF.

The genes are TRBV4-1 and TRBJ2-1; D uncertain. The V end was cut by 1 base, the J end by 0 bases, with 4 bases between. The germline V gene encodes CDR1 MGHRA and CDR2 YSYEKL. The CDR3 is 14 residues long. CDR3 DNA sequence: TGCGCCAGCAGCCAAGGGGGCTCCTACAATGAGCAGTTCTTC. Amino acid sequence: CASSQGGSYNEQFF.

The rearrangement joins TRBV4-3 to TRBJ1-2; D may be TRBD1 (5 bases). This CDR3 has 15 amino acids. Trimming took 0 bases from V and 4 from J, leaving 12 bases between them. CDR1 and CDR2 (germline): LGHNA, YSLEER. The CDR3 here is CASSQDVTGGYGYTF. CDR3 bases: TGCGCCAGCAGCCAAGATGTTACAGGAGGCTATGGCTACACCTTC.

In DNA form, the CDR3 reads TGTGCCAGCAGATCACGCAGCGGGGGGTCAGATACGCAGTATTTT. Protein product: CASRSRSGGSDTQYF. The chain joins TRBV7-9 to TRBJ2-3; 9 nucleotides match TRBD2. Unmatched junction bases numbered 8, after V lost 6 bases and J lost 4 bases. The CDR3 has 15 residues. Germline loops: CDR1 SEHNR, CDR2 FQNEAQ (reference sequence). Based on the CDR3 plus reference TRBV7-9 and TRBJ2-3, the full variable domain is DTGVSQNPRHKITKRGQNVTFRCDPISEHNRLYWYRQTLGQGPEFLTYFQNEAQLEKSRLLSDRFSAERPKGSFSTLEIQRTEQGDSAMYLCASRSRSGGSDTQYFGPGTRLTVL.

Turning to this clone: Other DNA sequences of this sample code for an identical CDR3. The chain recombines TRBV5-5 with TRBJ2-7, with unresolved D. The V gene lost 1 base and the J gene lost 0 bases, with 2 bases spanning the gap. This CDR3 comprises 12 residues. Per germline, CDR1 SGHKS and CDR2 YYEKEE (reference sequence). The CDR3 sequence is CASSLNSYEQYF. CDR3 in DNA: TGTGCCAGCAGCTTGAACTCCTACGAGCAGTACTTC.

This chain connects TRBV30 to TRBJ2-5; D gene unclear. Per germline, CDR1 GTSNPN and CDR2 SVGIG (reference sequence). Trimming took off 0 bases at V and 2 bases at J, with 7 bases between the two ends. The CDR3 spans 13 residues. Written as DNA, the CDR3 is TGTGCCTGGAGTGTTAGGGCTCAAGAGACCCAGTACTTC. Protein: CAWSVRAQETQYF.

This clone came up once. The chain is built from TRBV7-8 and TRBJ1-3, with 7 bases aligning to TRBD1. The CDR3 totals 15 residues. V was clipped by 5 bases and J by 2 bases; unmatched bases: 6. CDR1 SGHVS and CDR2 FQNEAQ come from the germline V gene. CDR3 protein: CASSPAGTAGNTIYF. As DNA, the CDR3 is TGTGCCAGCAGCCCTGCCGGGACAGCTGGAAACACCATATATTTT.

The chain carries TRBV27 and TRBJ2-7; D call uncertain. V was shortened by 3 bases and J by 2 bases, with 11 bases between the two germline ends. Germline V CDR1 and CDR2: MNHEY, SMNVEV (reference sequence). This CDR3 region has 14 residues. The CDR3 spells CASSFNRATYEQYF. The CDR3 coding sequence is TGTGCCAGCAGTTTCAATAGGGCAACCTACGAGCAGTACTTC.

This clone came up once. This chain connects TRBV5-4 to TRBJ1-1; perhaps TRBD1 as D (6 bases). V dropped 0 bases and J dropped 5 bases, with 14 bases sitting between them. The CDR3 is made up of 15 amino acids. The germline V gene has CDR1 SGHNT and CDR2 YYREEE (reference sequence). CDR3 sequence: CASSLAWGLSTEAFF. CDR3 DNA: TGTGCCAGCAGCTTGGCCTGGGGGCTTAGTACTGAAGCTTTCTTT.

The V gene is TRBV6-5, the J gene TRBJ1-1, with D unclear. CDR1 MNHEY and CDR2 SVGAGI come from the germline V gene. Deletions cut 5 bases from V and 1 base from J, with 11 bases between. This CDR3 region has 14 residues. DNA of the CDR3: TGTGCCAGCAGTATACAGCTAACGAACACTGAAGCTTTCTTT. Translation: CASSIQLTNTEAFF.

This clone was recorded once. V usage is TRBV6-2 or TRBV6-3 and J usage is TRBJ2-3; a weak D match, TRBD2 (5 bases). CDR1 and CDR2 from the germline V gene are MNHEY and SVGEGT. The CDR3 spans 17 residues. Trimming took 0 bases from V and 5 from J, leaving 18 bases between them. The CDR3 coding sequence is TGTGCCAGCAGTTACTCGTCGCGCGGGTCTTTGGGAGATACGCAGTATTTT. This codes for CASSYSSRGSLGDTQYF.

V usage is TRBV5-6 and J usage is TRBJ1-1; D unclear. Trimming removed 0 bases from V and 1 base from J, with 10 bases in between. This CDR3 comprises 15 residues. Looked up from germline, CDR1 is SGHDT and CDR2 is YYEEEE. DNA for the CDR3: TGTGCCAGCAGCTTGGTGCCGAGAGAGAACACTGAAGCTTTCTTT. Protein product: CASSLVPRENTEAFF. Looking up the rest from reference TRBV5-6 and TRBJ1-1 gives the full variable domain: DAGVTQSPTHLIKTRGQQVTLRCSPKSGHDTVSWYQQALGQGPQFIFQYYEEEERQRGNFPDRFSGHQFPNYSSELNVNALLLGDSALYLCASSLVPRENTEAFFGQGTRLTVV.

The chain links TRBV5-4 to TRBJ1-2; D remains ambiguous. The CDR3 is 14 residues long. The germline V and J ends were trimmed by 0 bases and 4 bases, with 10 bases remaining between them. Germline CDR1 reads SGHNT; CDR2 reads YYREEE (reference sequence). CDR3 nucleotide sequence: TGTGCCAGCAGCTTGGACAGTGGCCCCTATGGCTACACCTTC. It translates to CASSLDSGPYGYTF.

V usage is TRBV9 and J usage is TRBJ1-1; D gene ambiguous. CDR3 length: 13 amino acids. Germline-derived CDR1 and CDR2 are SGDLS and YYNGEE. V shed 0 bases and J shed 1 base, with 4 bases lying between them. CDR3 nucleotide sequence: TGTGCCAGCAGCGTAGCCTGGAACACTGAAGCTTTCTTT. Protein sequence: CASSVAWNTEAFF.

The genes are TRBV4-3 and TRBJ2-7; tentatively, D is TRBD1 (7 bases). With 2 bases removed from V and 3 bases from J, the gap between germline ends came to 20 bases. The CDR3 covers 17 residues. Germline CDR1 and CDR2: LGHNA and YSLEER. The DNA for the CDR3 is TGCGCCAGCAGCCAAAACGCAGGCAGGGGGGACAACTACGAGCAGTACTTC. It specifies CASSQNAGRGDNYEQYF.

This clone was observed once. The chain combines TRBV7-9 with TRBJ2-3, with D maybe TRBD1 (6 bases). V lost 4 bases to trimming and J lost 0 bases, with 11 bases between them. Germline assignment: CDR1 SEHNR and CDR2 FQNEAQ (reference sequence). This CDR3 contains 15 residues. The CDR3 is CASSWTETSTDTQYF. CDR3 in DNA: TGTGCCAGCAGCTGGACAGAAACTAGCACAGATACGCAGTATTTT.

V usage is TRBV3-1 (or the pseudogene TRBV3-2) and J usage is TRBJ1-2, with a weak D call TRBD1 (5 bases). V lost 4 bases and J 4 bases, leaving 7 bases between the germline ends. The CDR3 sequence is 12 residues long. Per the germline V gene, CDR1 is LGHDT and CDR2 is YNNKEL (reference sequence). CDR3 region: CASSLTVYGYTF. The CDR3 region has the DNA TGTGCCAGCAGCCTGACAGTCTATGGCTACACCTTC.

The genes are TRBV6-5 and TRBJ2-7; 8 bases are shared with TRBD1. Germline-derived CDR1 and CDR2 are MNHEY and SVGAGI. J gave up 4 bases and V 7 bases, and 12 bases lay outside the gene matches. The CDR3 length is 15 residues. In DNA, the CDR3 is TGTGCCAGCAACCCACAGGTGCAGGGGGCTTACGAGCAGTACTTC. Translated, it gives CASNPQVQGAYEQYF.

The genes are TRBV30 and TRBJ2-7; D not certain. The CDR3 covers 11 residues. Between the trimmed V and J ends, which lost 7 bases and 2 bases, there was a span of 9 bases. Germline lookup yields CDR1 GTSNPN and CDR2 SVGIG (reference sequence). CDR3 amino acids: CASTEAYEQYF. DNA for the CDR3: TGTGCCTCAACAGAGGCCTACGAGCAGTACTTC. Full variable domain (missing parts from reference TRBV30 and TRBJ2-7): SQTIHQWPATLVQPVGSPLSLECTVEGTSNPNLYWYRQAAGRGLQLLFYSVGIGQISSEVPQNLSASRPQDRQFILSSKKLLLSDSGFYLCASTEAYEQYFGPGTRLTVT.

V and J are TRBV6-2 or TRBV6-3 and TRBJ1-2, with D unresolved. V shed 5 bases and J shed 8 bases, with 15 bases lying between them. The CDR3 consists of 13 residues. Looked up from germline, CDR1 is MNHEY and CDR2 is SVGEGT. The CDR3 nucleotides are TGTGCCAGCAGTACCCAACCACTCAGGGGCTACACCTTC. This sequence encodes CASSTQPLRGYTF.

The chain combines TRBV5-4 with TRBJ2-7, with 7 bases that match TRBD1. Germline V gene lookup returns CDR1 SGHNT and CDR2 YYREEE (reference sequence). The trim removed 4 bases at V and 6 bases at J, leaving 10 bases unmatched. This CDR3 is 14 amino acids long. The CDR3 reads CASSQATGLAEQYF. For the CDR3, the DNA is TGTGCCAGCAGCCAGGCGACAGGGCTTGCCGAGCAGTACTTC. Using reference TRBV5-4 and TRBJ2-7 for the parts outside the CDR3, the full variable domain is ETGVTQSPTHLIKTRGQQVTLRCSSQSGHNTVSWYQQALGQGPQFIFQYYREEENGRGNFPPRFSGLQFPNYSSELNVNALELDDSALYLCASSQATGLAEQYFGPGTRLTVT.

The rearrangement joins TRBV25-1 to TRBJ2-1, with TRBD2 as a possible D gene (6 bases). The CDR3 is made up of 12 amino acids. V was cut by 11 bases and J by 0 bases, with 8 bases left in between. Germline lookup yields CDR1 MGHDK and CDR2 SYGVNS. This CDR3 is CAAGSSYNEQFF. DNA for the CDR3: TGTGCCGCGGGGAGCTCCTACAATGAGCAGTTCTTC.

The chain carries TRBV4-2 and TRBJ1-2; D is unclear. The germline V gene has CDR1 LGHNA and CDR2 YNFKEQ. V was pared by 3 bases and J by 7 bases, with 15 bases between. This CDR3 has 14 residues. CDR3 DNA: TGTGCCAGCAGCCACCATGACGGAAGACGTGGCTACACCTTC. Translation: CASSHHDGRRGYTF.

The rearrangement links TRBV29-1 to TRBJ2-1, with 13 positions matching TRBD2. The CDR3 loop spans 20 amino acids. The germline gives CDR1 SQVTM, CDR2 ANQGSEA. Trimming took 4 bases from V and 0 from J; bases not matched to a gene: 15. The CDR3 reads CSVGGRLAGGPKRSYNEQFF. Here the CDR3 DNA reads TGCAGCGTTGGAGGAAGACTAGCGGGGGGACCCAAGCGCTCCTACAATGAGCAGTTCTTC.

The chain uses TRBV4-2 and TRBJ1-2, with D possibly TRBD1 on 5 matching bases. This CDR3 has 13 residues. The germline V gene has CDR1 LGHNA and CDR2 YNFKEQ. Trimming shortened V by 6 bases and J by 8 bases, and 16 bases separated the two germline ends. The CDR3 region is CASSLDSQRGYTF. The CDR3 DNA follows: TGTGCCAGCAGTTTAGACAGCCAGAGGGGCTACACCTTC.

The chain recombines TRBV7-9 with TRBJ1-4, with TRBD1 as a possible D gene (5 bases). Trimming removed 5 bases at V and 5 bases at J, with 18 bases between. This CDR3 has 16 amino acids. The V gene's germline CDR1 is SEHNR and CDR2 FQNEAQ (reference sequence). The CDR3 loop reads CASSRSRSGRNEKLFF. CDR3 nucleotide sequence: TGTGCCAGCAGCCGTTCACGGTCAGGGAGAAATGAAAAACTGTTTTTT.

V gene TRBV5-5 combines with J gene TRBJ1-3; a possible D gene is TRBD1 (6 bases). The CDR3 has 14 residues. The germline V and J ends were trimmed by 3 bases and 7 bases, with 14 bases remaining between them. Per germline, CDR1 SGHKS and CDR2 YYEKEE (reference sequence). In DNA form, the CDR3 reads TGTGCCAGCAGCTCCAGGGGCCTGGGGAACACCATATATTTT. This sequence encodes CASSSRGLGNTIYF.

The chain carries TRBV30 and TRBJ2-5, with TRBD2 matching over 7 bases. CDR1 GTSNPN and CDR2 SVGIG come from the germline V gene (reference sequence). The CDR3 has 18 residues. Trimming at V came to 2 bases and at J to 2 bases, leaving 17 bases not matched to a gene. Here the CDR3 reads CAWSYPGVWRGKQETQYF. CDR3 nucleotide sequence: TGTGCCTGGAGTTACCCAGGAGTCTGGCGGGGGAAACAAGAGACCCAGTACTTC.